A selection of T cell receptor beta chains follows, all from one sample in a study of cytomegalovirus exposure and HLA in healthy donors. Assay used: immunoSEQ multiplex PCR; TCRdb lists only in-frame clones, some missing. Of 100,000 to 150,000 clones listed, 50% to 75% were seen once; the top ten hold around 2.5%. The sample was PBMCs. All receptors derive from a woman between 40 and 50 years old in good health and CMV-seronegative. The CDR3 runs from the conserved cysteine through the conserved F or W. D genes are given only for firm matches. Clone sizes are given selectively: once, few, many, or a class where the clone is expanded.

d_call	v_call	clone_size	j_call	cdr3_aa	cdr3_nt
TRBD2	TRBV5-1	.	TRBJ2-3	CASSLAGTSGGDTQYF	TGCGCCAGCAGCTTGGCCGGGACTAGCGGGGGTGATACGCAGTATTTT
TRBD1	TRBV5-4	.	TRBJ1-1	CASSSAGTGPSTEAFF	TGTGCCAGCAGCTCAGCCGGGACAGGGCCAAGCACTGAAGCTTTCTTT
.	TRBV19	.	TRBJ1-1	CASSMSEVNNEAFF	TGTGCCAGTAGTATGAGTGAGGTCAACAATGAAGCTTTCTTT
TRBD1	TRBV4-1	.	TRBJ1-6	CASSQVATGVYQDLHF	TGCGCCAGCAGCCAAGTAGCGACAGGGGTTTATCAGGACCTCCACTTT
TRBD1	TRBV7-2	.	TRBJ1-5	CASSVTETGEVPQHF	TGTGCCAGCAGCGTAACCGAGACAGGGGAAGTGCCCCAGCATTTT
.	TRBV25-1	.	TRBJ1-4	CASSEQGRNEKLFF	TGTGCCAGCAGTGAACAGGGCCGGAATGAAAAACTGTTTTTT
TRBD1	TRBV7-6	.	TRBJ2-7	CASSNPRQGPSYEQYF	TGTGCCAGCAGCAACCCGCGACAGGGTCCCTCCTACGAGCAGTACTTC
TRBD1	TRBV30	once	TRBJ1-2	CAWGGLGTDRGYTF	TGTGCCTGGGGTGGATTAGGGACAGATCGTGGCTACACCTTC
TRBD1	TRBV5-1	.	TRBJ1-6	CASSGQGGSPLHF	TGCGCCAGCAGCGGACAGGGTGGCTCACCCCTCCACTTT
TRBD1	TRBV5-1	.	TRBJ1-2	CASSLGGAGTGGYGYTF	TGCGCCAGCAGCTTGGGGGGCGCCGGGACAGGCGGTTATGGCTACACCTTC
TRBD1	TRBV30	.	TRBJ1-2	CAWSVYWEDRRGYTF	TGTGCCTGGAGTGTTTACTGGGAGGACAGGCGGGGCTACACCTTC
.	TRBV9	.	TRBJ1-1	CASSKDIKNTEAFF	TGTGCCAGCAGCAAAGACATAAAGAACACTGAAGCTTTCTTT
.	TRBV30	.	TRBJ1-5	CAWSSGGNQPQHF	TGTGCCTGGAGTAGCGGGGGCAATCAGCCCCAGCATTTT
.	TRBV15	once	TRBJ1-1	CATSRGVPEAFF	TGTGCCACCAGCAGAGGAGTACCTGAAGCTTTCTTT
TRBD2	TRBV7-3	.	TRBJ2-3	CASSLRTSGGAQYF	TGTGCCAGCAGCTTAAGGACTAGCGGGGGGGCGCAGTATTTT
TRBD2	TRBV6-1	.	TRBJ2-7	CASSDPGGTSPNEQYF	TGTGCCAGCAGTGATCCCGGTGGGACTAGTCCCAACGAGCAGTACTTC
.	TRBV2	.	TRBJ1-6	CASSVTNSPLHF	TGTGCCAGCAGTGTAACAAATTCACCCCTCCACTTT
.	TRBV4-3	once	TRBJ2-2	CASSQGGGLFPGELFF	TGCGCCAGCAGCCAAGGAGGAGGCCTTTTCCCCGGGGAGCTGTTTTTT
.	TRBV10-3	.	TRBJ1-3	CAITGAVAGNTIYF	TGTGCCATCACGGGAGCGGTGGCTGGAAACACCATATATTTT
.	TRBV5-1	.	TRBJ1-1	CASSLDSMNTEAFF	TGCGCCAGCAGCTTGGACAGCATGAACACTGAAGCTTTCTTT
TRBD1	TRBV7-2	.	TRBJ2-7	CASRRRGGQYSYEQYF	TGTGCCAGCAGAAGGAGAGGGGGACAGTACTCCTACGAGCAGTACTTC
TRBD1	TRBV14	few	TRBJ1-2	CASSQGDRVYYGYTF	TGTGCCAGCAGCCAAGGGGACAGGGTGTACTATGGCTACACCTTC
TRBD1	TRBV18	.	TRBJ2-2	CASGTGRTGELFF	TGTGCCAGTGGGACAGGAAGGACCGGGGAGCTGTTTTTT
TRBD1	TRBV27	few	TRBJ1-2	CASSSNFRDRGWGYTF	TGTGCCAGCAGTTCCAACTTCCGGGACAGGGGATGGGGCTACACCTTC
.	TRBV18	.	TRBJ2-5	CASSPPGKGAQYF	TGTGCCAGCTCACCGCCAGGGAAAGGGGCCCAGTACTTC
.	TRBV30	.	TRBJ2-7	CAWSVTYLPGRSYEQYF	TGTGCCTGGAGTGTAACTTATTTGCCAGGGAGGTCCTACGAGCAGTACTTC
TRBD1	TRBV6-1	few	TRBJ1-1	CASSRTGTEAFF	TGTGCCAGCAGCCGGACAGGGACTGAAGCTTTCTTT
.	TRBV30	.	TRBJ1-5	CAWSVRGVRNQPQHF	TGTGCCTGGAGTGTACGAGGCGTCCGCAATCAGCCCCAGCATTTT
TRBD1	TRBV12-5	.	TRBJ2-2	CASGLVPRTGETGELFF	TGTGCTAGTGGTTTGGTGCCACGGACAGGGGAGACCGGGGAGCTGTTTTTT
.	TRBV19	.	TRBJ1-6	CASSVNPDRNSPLHF	TGTGCCAGTAGTGTAAATCCCGACAGGAATTCACCCCTCCACTTT
TRBD1	TRBV29-1	.	TRBJ1-2	CSVEDRDRIYGYTF	TGCAGCGTTGAAGATAGGGACAGGATCTATGGCTACACCTTC
.	TRBV7-2	.	TRBJ2-7	CASSPQASQTYEQYF	TGTGCCAGCAGCCCGCAGGCCAGCCAGACCTACGAGCAGTACTTC
.	TRBV27	few	TRBJ2-7	CASSRTAAYEQYF	TGTGCCAGCAGTCGGACAGCCGCCTACGAGCAGTACTTC
TRBD2	TRBV2	few	TRBJ2-7	CASSRLAGGPESEQYF	TGTGCCAGCAGTCGATTAGCGGGGGGACCAGAGAGCGAGCAGTACTTC
TRBD1	TRBV27	.	TRBJ1-2	CASSFDRGWVYGYTF	TGTGCCAGCAGCTTTGACAGGGGTTGGGTCTATGGCTACACCTTC
TRBD2	TRBV5-1	.	TRBJ2-5	CASSLNQRGRETQYF	TGCGCCAGCAGCTTGAATCAGCGGGGTAGAGAGACCCAGTACTTC
TRBD2	TRBV11-3	few	TRBJ2-1	CASSLLAGGRLIEQFF	TGTGCCAGCAGCTTACTAGCGGGGGGGCGTCTGATTGAGCAGTTCTTC
TRBD1	TRBV5-4	.	TRBJ2-7	CASSFFMDRGTYEQYF	TGTGCCAGCAGCTTTTTTATGGACAGGGGAACCTACGAGCAGTACTTC
TRBD1	TRBV25-1	few	TRBJ1-1	CASTQTGLGTEAFF	TGTGCCAGCACCCAGACAGGGTTGGGCACTGAAGCTTTCTTT
TRBD1	TRBV4-3	.	TRBJ2-7	CASSQDWGTGDTYEQYF	TGCGCCAGCAGCCAAGATTGGGGGACAGGGGACACCTACGAGCAGTACTTC
TRBD1	TRBV30	.	TRBJ1-5	CAWSVGGGNQPQHF	TGTGCCTGGAGTGTAGGGGGCGGTAATCAGCCCCAGCATTTT
.	TRBV28	few	TRBJ1-4	CASSSARGFEKLFF	TGTGCCAGCAGTTCCGCCCGGGGGTTTGAAAAACTGTTTTTT
TRBD2	TRBV7-9	.	TRBJ2-1	CASSLPLAGGSYNEQFF	TGTGCCAGCAGCTTACCGCTAGCGGGGGGCTCCTACAATGAGCAGTTCTTC
TRBD2	TRBV5-6	.	TRBJ2-7	CASSLGASGGANEQYF	TGTGCCAGCAGCTTGGGGGCCAGCGGGGGGGCCAACGAGCAGTACTTC
TRBD1	TRBV7-9	.	TRBJ2-7	CASSFPNGQGFYEQYF	TGTGCCAGCAGCTTTCCCAACGGACAGGGGTTCTACGAGCAGTACTTC
TRBD1	TRBV29-1	.	TRBJ1-3	CSVGGLQGALSGNTIYF	TGCAGCGTTGGGGGGTTACAGGGGGCACTCTCTGGAAACACCATATATTTT
.	TRBV5-1	.	TRBJ1-5	CASSLRETNWPQHF	TGCGCCAGCAGCTTGCGGGAAACAAACTGGCCCCAGCATTTT
TRBD1	TRBV7-3	.	TRBJ2-3	CASSFDRVVGTDTQYF	TGTGCCAGCAGCTTCGACAGGGTAGTCGGCACAGATACGCAGTATTTT
.	TRBV11-1	.	TRBJ2-2	CASSFGQLANTGELFF	TGTGCCAGCAGCTTCGGACAGCTCGCGAACACCGGGGAGCTGTTTTTT
.	TRBV29-1	once	TRBJ2-3	CSGKQGNTDTQYF	TGCAGCGGGAAACAGGGCAACACAGATACGCAGTATTTT
TRBD1	TRBV7-8	.	TRBJ1-2	CASSINPRGPLNYGYTF	TGTGCCAGCAGCATAAACCCCAGGGGGCCCTTGAACTATGGCTACACCTTC